Below are 11 T cell receptor beta chains sequenced from a single sample in a study of tumor-infiltrating lymphocytes in primary liver carcinoma. TCR beta cDNA was prepared out of roughly 0.45 ug total RNA by means of a constant-region primer. Libraries of TCR beta came from three nested multiplex PCR rounds with slightly modified ARM-PCR. Each of the first two PCR rounds ran nine to ten cycles with TRBV1-TRBV30 forward and C-beta reverse primers. In TCRdb, the multiplex PCR reads were re-called with MiXCR into one record per CDR3 protein. The repertoire holds tens of thousands of distinct CDR3 sequences, with about three quarters as singletons. Unsorted bulk tissue, about 18-31 mg of it, served as the source for co-extraction of RNA and DNA. Specimen: liver tumor tissue from sampling region 2. Indicated subset: tumor region T2, inferior pole. These receptor sequences come from a middle-aged man with primary liver carcinoma and hepatitis B virus infection.

A remark on this clonotype: The junction does not match germline at one end; this may be a read error. V usage is TRBV12-3 or TRBV12-4 and J usage is TRBJ2-4; a weak D match, TRBD1 (6 bases). The CDR3 loop spans 16 amino acids. The CDR3, as DNA: TGTGCCAACAGTTTAGACGGTATGGGGGCCAAAAACACTCAGTACTTC. It translates to CANSLDGMGAKNTQYF.

This clonotype appeared a few times. Compared with germline, one end of the junction differs, possibly owing to a read error. The chain combines TRBV11-2 with TRBJ2-7; D ambiguous. Germline lookup yields CDR1 SGHAT and CDR2 FQNNGV. The CDR3 contains 15 residues. The CDR3: CASYSGRLYAREQYF. CDR3 DNA sequence: TGTGCCAGCTACTCCGGACGGCTATACGCGCGCGAGCAGTATTTC. Using reference TRBV11-2 and TRBJ2-7 for the parts outside the CDR3, the full variable domain is EAGVAQSPRYKIIEKRQSVAFWCNPISGHATLYWYQQILGQGPKLLIQFQNNGVVDDSQLPKDRFSAERLKGVDSTLKIQPAKLEDSAVYLCASYSGRLYAREQYFGPGTRLTVT.

As to this clonotype: The junction departs from the called germline gene at one end, perhaps through a read error. The chain combines TRBV7-9 with TRBJ2-7; a weak D match, TRBD2 (6 bases). CDR3 length: 13 amino acids. CDR1 is SEHNR, CDR2 FQNEAQ, per germline (reference sequence). The CDR3 loop reads CAISLVGAGEQYF. CDR3 nucleotide sequence: TGTGCCATCAGCTTAGTGGGAGCGGGTGAGCAGTACTTC.

Comments on this clonotype: The junction and the germline gene differ at one end; a read error may be behind it. V and J are TRBV11-3 and TRBJ2-7; possible D gene TRBD2, 6 bases. Per the germline V gene, CDR1 is SGHNT and CDR2 is YENEEA. The length of the CDR3 is 14 residues. Here the CDR3 reads CATRRRVTSYVQYF. CDR3 nucleotide sequence: TGTGCCACTCGACGGAGGGTGACTTCCTACGTGCAGTACTTC.

Concerning this clonotype itself: A junction boundary mismatches the germline segment, possibly from a read error. V is TRBV6-5 and J is TRBJ1-3, with D possibly matching TRBD1 (6 bases). From germline, CDR1 is MNHEY and CDR2 SVGAGI. The CDR3 length is 15 residues. DNA of the CDR3: TGTGCCAGCAATTACTCCAGGGGTGCCGGAAACACCATATACTTT. Protein sequence: CASNYSRGAGNTIYF.

In regard to this clonotype: At one end the junction does not follow the germline gene, possibly because of a read error. The chain combines TRBV7-9 with TRBJ2-7; 7 bases are a match to TRBD1. CDR3 size: 12 residues. The V gene's germline CDR1 is SEHNR and CDR2 FQNEAQ (reference sequence). The CDR3 here is CASSQGQREQYF. The CDR3 DNA reads TGTGCCAGCAGCCAGGGACAGAGGGAGCAGTACTTT.

This clonotype was seen more than once but under ten times. CDR3 coding DNA: TGTGCCAGCAGTTCACGGACTGTTATGGGGACCCAGTACTTC. As protein: CASSSRTVMGTQYF. V is TRBV6-2 or TRBV6-3 and J is TRBJ2-5; D possibly corresponds to TRBD2 (5 bases). Germline V lookup: CDR1 MNHEY, CDR2 SVGEGT. This CDR3 is built from 14 residues. V was clipped by 4 bases and J by 7 bases, with 16 bases between them.

Comment on this clonotype: This clone may be a read error of a much larger clone one base away. This rearrangement joins TRBV7-6 to TRBJ2-5, with D tentatively TRBD1 (5 bases). Germline V lookup: CDR1 SGHVS, CDR2 FNYEAQ. The CDR3 covers 13 residues. CDR3 loop: CTSSLVGAETQYF. CDR3 nucleotides: TGTACCAGCAGCTTAGTAGGGGCAGAGACCCAGTACTTC.

On this clonotype: The final CDR3 position lacks the conserved phenylalanine or tryptophan, pointing to a likely read error. The V call is TRBV7-9, the J call TRBJ2-2; 7 nucleotides line up with TRBD1. The CDR3 runs to 13 residues. Per germline, CDR1 SEHNR and CDR2 FQNEAQ (reference sequence). J lost 8 bases, V lost 8 bases, and 8 bases had no gene match. The CDR3 reads CASCDRVAGELFV. The CDR3 region has the DNA TGTGCCAGCTGCGACAGGGTAGCGGGGGAGCTGTTTGTT.

Concerning this clonotype: The junction departs from germline at one end; a sequencing error may be responsible. The chain couples TRBV5-4 to TRBJ1-1; no firm D call. The CDR3 is 13 amino acids. Germline-derived CDR1 and CDR2 are SGHNT and YYREEE (reference sequence). The CDR3 nucleotides are TGTGTCAGCAGAATAGGGCTGAACACTGAAGCTTTCTTT. This codes for CVSRIGLNTEAFF.

Comment on this clonotype: One end of the junction is discordant with germline, which a read error may explain. V is TRBV4-1 and J is TRBJ1-3; maybe TRBD1 (6 bases). The CDR3 consists of 17 residues. From germline, CDR1 is MGHRA and CDR2 YSYEKL. CDR3 sequence reads: CTSSQLRTAGFGNTIYF. DNA of the CDR3: TGCACCAGCAGCCAACTAAGGACAGCAGGTTTTGGAAACACCATATATTTT.